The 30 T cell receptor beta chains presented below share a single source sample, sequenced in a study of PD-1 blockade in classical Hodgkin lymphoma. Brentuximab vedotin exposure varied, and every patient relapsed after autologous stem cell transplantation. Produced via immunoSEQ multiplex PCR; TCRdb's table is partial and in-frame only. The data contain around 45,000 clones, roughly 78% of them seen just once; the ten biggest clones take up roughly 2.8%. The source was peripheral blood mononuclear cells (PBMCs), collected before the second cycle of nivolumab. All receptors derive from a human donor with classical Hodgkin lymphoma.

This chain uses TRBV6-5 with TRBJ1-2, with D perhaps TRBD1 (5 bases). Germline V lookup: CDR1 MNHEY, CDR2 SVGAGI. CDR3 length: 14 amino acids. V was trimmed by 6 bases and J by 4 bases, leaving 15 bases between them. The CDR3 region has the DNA TGTGCCAGCAGCATCCCGGGACGGACCTATGGCTACACCTTC. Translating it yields CASSIPGRTYGYTF.

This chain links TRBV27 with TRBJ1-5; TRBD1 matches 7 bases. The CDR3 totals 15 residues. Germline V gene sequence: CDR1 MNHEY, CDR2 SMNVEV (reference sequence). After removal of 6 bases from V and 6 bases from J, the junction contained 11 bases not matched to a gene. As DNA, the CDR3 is TGTGCCAGCAGACCAGGGGGTGGTACGAGTCAGCCCCAGCATTTT. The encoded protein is CASRPGGGTSQPQHF.

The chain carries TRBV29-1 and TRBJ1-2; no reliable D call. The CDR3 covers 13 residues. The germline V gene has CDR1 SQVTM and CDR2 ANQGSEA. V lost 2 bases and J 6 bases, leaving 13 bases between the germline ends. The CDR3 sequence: CSVEHAFGDGYTF. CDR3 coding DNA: TGCAGCGTTGAACATGCGTTCGGCGATGGCTACACCTTC.

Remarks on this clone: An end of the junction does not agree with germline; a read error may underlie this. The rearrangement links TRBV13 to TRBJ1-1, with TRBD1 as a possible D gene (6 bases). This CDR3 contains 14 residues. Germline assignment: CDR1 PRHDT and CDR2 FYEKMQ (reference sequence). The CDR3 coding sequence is TGTGCCAGCAGTTTAGAGGGGGGGAACACTGAAGCTTTCTTT. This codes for CASSLEGGNTEAFF.

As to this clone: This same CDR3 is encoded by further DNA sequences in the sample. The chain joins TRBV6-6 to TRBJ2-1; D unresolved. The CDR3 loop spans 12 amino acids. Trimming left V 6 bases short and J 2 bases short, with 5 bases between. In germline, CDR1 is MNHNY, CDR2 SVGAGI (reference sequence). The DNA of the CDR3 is TGTGCCAGCAGCCGACCCTACAATGAGCAGTTCTTC. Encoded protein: CASSRPYNEQFF.

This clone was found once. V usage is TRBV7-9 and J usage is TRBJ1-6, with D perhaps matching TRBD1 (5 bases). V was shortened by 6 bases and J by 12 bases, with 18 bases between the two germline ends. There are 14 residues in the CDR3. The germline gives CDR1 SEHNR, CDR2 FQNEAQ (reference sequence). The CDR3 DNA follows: TGTGCCAGCAGTGGGGTCATGGTCGGGGGACCCCTCCACTTT. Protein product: CASSGVMVGGPLHF.

This chain's CDR3 is CASSYSQTGNTEAFF. DNA of the CDR3: TGTGCCAGCAGCTATTCTCAGACGGGGAACACTGAAGCTTTCTTT. The chain employs TRBV9 and TRBJ1-1; the D is unclear. The CDR3 is 15 amino acids. Germline-derived CDR1 and CDR2 are SGDLS and YYNGEE. Deletions cut 4 bases from V and 1 base from J, with 14 bases between.

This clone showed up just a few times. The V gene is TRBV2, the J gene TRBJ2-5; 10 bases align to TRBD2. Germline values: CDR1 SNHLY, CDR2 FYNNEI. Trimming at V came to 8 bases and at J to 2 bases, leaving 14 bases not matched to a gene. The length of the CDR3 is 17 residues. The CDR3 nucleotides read TGTGCCAGCTACGGGGCTAGCGGGGGAAGGACTCAAGAGACCCAGTACTTC. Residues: CASYGASGGRTQETQYF.

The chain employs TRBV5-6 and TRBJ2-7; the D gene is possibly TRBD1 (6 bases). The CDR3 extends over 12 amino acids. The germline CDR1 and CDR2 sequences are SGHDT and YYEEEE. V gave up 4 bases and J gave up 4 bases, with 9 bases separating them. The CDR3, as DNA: TGTGCCAGCAGCGAGGGACAATACGAGCAGTACTTC. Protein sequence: CASSEGQYEQYF.

CDR3 bases: TGTGCCAGCGCAAAACTCGAGAGTTCACCCCTCCACTTT. Protein product: CASAKLESSPLHF. This rearrangement joins TRBV7-8 to TRBJ1-6; no clear D gene. This CDR3 spans 13 amino acids. Germline V gives CDR1 SGHVS, CDR2 FQNEAQ. The V end lost 8 bases, the J end lost 9 bases, and 14 bases lay between the germline ends.

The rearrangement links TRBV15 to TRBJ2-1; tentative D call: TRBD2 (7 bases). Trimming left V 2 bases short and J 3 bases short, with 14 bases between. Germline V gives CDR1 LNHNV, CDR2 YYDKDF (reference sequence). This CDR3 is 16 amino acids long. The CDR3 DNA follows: TGTGCCACCAGCAGAATGGGGGCTAGCGGCTACAATGAGCAGTTCTTC. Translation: CATSRMGASGYNEQFF.

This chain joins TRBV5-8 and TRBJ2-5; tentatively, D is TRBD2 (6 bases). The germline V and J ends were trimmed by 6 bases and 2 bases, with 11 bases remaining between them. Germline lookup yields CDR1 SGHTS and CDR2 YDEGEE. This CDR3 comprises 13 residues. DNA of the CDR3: TGTGCCAGCAAAAGTAGCGGTCAAGAGACCCAGTACTTC. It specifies CASKSSGQETQYF.

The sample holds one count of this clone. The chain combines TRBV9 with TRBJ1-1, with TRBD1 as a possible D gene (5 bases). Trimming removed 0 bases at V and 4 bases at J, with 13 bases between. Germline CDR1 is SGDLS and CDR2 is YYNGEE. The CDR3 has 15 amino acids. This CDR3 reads CASSVDQGWRTEAFF. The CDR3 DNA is TGTGCCAGCAGCGTAGATCAGGGCTGGCGCACTGAAGCTTTCTTT.

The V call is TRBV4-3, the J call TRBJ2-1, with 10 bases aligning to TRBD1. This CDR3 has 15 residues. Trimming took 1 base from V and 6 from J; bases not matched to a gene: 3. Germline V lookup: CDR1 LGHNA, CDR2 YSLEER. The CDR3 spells CASSQVGTGANEQFF. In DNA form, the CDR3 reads TGCGCCAGCAGCCAAGTCGGGACAGGGGCCAATGAGCAGTTCTTC.

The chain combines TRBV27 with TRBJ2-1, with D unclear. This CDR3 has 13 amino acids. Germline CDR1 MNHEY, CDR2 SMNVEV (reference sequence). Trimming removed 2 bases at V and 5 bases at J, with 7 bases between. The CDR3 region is CASSLGSNNEQFF. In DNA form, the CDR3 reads TGTGCCAGCAGTTTAGGTAGTAACAATGAGCAGTTCTTC.

CDR3 loop: CASSLGGTGSNYGYTF. The CDR3, as DNA: TGTGCCAGCAGCTTAGGGGGGACAGGGTCCAACTATGGCTACACCTTC. This chain joins TRBV7-9 and TRBJ1-2, with 9 bases that match TRBD1. The CDR3 length is 16 residues. V was clipped by 1 base and J by 2 bases; unmatched bases: 5. The germline V gene has CDR1 SEHNR and CDR2 FQNEAQ (reference sequence).

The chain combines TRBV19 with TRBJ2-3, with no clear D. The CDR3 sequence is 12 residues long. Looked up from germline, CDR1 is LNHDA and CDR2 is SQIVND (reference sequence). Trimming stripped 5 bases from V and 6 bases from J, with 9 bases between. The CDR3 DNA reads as TGTGCCAGTAGTTACCTTTCCGATACGCAGTATTTT. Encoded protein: CASSYLSDTQYF.

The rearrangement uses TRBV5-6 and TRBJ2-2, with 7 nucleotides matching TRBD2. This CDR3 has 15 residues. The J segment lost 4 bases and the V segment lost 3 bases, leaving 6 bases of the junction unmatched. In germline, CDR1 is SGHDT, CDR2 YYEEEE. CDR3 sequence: CASSWEGRGTGELFF. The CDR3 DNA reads TGTGCCAGCAGCTGGGAGGGACGGGGCACCGGGGAGCTGTTTTTT.

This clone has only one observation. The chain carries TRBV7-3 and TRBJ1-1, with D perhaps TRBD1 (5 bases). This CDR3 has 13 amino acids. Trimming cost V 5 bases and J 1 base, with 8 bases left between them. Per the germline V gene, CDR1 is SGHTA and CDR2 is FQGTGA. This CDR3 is CASSVGPNTEAFF. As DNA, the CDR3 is TGTGCCAGCAGCGTGGGACCGAACACTGAAGCTTTCTTT.

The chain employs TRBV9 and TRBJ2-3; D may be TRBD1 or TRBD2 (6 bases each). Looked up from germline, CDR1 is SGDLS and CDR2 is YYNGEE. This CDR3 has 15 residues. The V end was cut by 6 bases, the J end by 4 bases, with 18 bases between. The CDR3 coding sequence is TGTGCCAGCACCCAGGGTGGGGGGCGGTCAGATACGCAGTATTTT. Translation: CASTQGGGRSDTQYF.

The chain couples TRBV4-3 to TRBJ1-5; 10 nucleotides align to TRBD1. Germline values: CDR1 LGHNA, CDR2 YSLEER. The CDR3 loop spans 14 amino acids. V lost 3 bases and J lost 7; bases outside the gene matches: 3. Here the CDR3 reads CASSHRQGAQPQHF. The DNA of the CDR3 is TGCGCCAGCAGCCATAGACAGGGGGCGCAGCCCCAGCATTTT.

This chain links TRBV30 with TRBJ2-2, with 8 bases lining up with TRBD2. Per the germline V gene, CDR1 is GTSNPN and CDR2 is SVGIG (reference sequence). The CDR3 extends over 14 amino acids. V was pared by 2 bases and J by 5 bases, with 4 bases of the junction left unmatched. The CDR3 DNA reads TGTGCCTGGAGTTCCACGGGAGGGACCGGGGAGCTGTTTTTT. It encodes CAWSSTGGTGELFF.

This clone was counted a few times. CDR3 residues: CASSSVRVADTTDTQYF. CDR3 nucleotide sequence: TGTGCCAGCAGCTCCGTTAGGGTAGCCGACACCACAGATACGCAGTATTTT. The gene calls are TRBV13 and TRBJ2-3; D is unclear. CDR3 length: 17 residues. Germline CDR1 reads PRHDT; CDR2 reads FYEKMQ (reference sequence). Trimming took off 4 bases at V and 2 bases at J, with 19 bases between the two ends.

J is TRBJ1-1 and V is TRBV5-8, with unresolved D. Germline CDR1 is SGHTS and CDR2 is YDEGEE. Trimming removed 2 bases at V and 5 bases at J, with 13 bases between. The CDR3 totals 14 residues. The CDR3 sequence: CASSLQPGRTEAFF. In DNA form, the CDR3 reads TGTGCCAGCAGCTTACAGCCAGGCAGGACTGAAGCTTTCTTT.

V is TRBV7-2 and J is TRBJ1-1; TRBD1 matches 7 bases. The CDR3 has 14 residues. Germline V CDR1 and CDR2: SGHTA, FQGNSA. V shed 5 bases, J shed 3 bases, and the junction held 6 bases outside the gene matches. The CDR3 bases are TGTGCCAGCAGCATCTCAGGGGGGGACACTGAAGCTTTCTTT. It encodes CASSISGGDTEAFF. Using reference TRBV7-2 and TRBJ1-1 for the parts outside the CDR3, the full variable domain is GAGVSQSPSNKVTEKGKDVELRCDPISGHTALYWYRQSLGQGLEFLIYFQGNSAPDKSGLPSDRFSAERTGGSVSTLTIQRTQQEDSAVYLCASSISGGDTEAFFGQGTRLTVV.

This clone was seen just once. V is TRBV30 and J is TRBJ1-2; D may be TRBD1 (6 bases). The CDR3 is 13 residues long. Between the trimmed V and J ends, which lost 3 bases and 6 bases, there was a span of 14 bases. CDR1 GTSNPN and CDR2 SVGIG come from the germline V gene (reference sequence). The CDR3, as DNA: TGTGCCTGGAGGGCCTTAGGGGGGGATGGCTACACCTTC. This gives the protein CAWRALGGDGYTF.

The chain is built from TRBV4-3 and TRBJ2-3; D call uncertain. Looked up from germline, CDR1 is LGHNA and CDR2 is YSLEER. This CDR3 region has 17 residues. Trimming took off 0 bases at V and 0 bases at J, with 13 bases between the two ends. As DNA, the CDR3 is TGCGCCAGCAGCCAAGATAGCCCGCGAGCTAGCACAGATACGCAGTATTTT. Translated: CASSQDSPRASTDTQYF.

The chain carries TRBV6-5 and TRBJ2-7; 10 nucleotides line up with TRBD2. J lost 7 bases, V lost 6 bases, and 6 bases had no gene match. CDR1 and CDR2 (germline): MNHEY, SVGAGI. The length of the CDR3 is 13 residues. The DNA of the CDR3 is TGTGCCAGCAGCTCGGTAGCGGGGGGAGAGCAGTACTTC. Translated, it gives CASSSVAGGEQYF.

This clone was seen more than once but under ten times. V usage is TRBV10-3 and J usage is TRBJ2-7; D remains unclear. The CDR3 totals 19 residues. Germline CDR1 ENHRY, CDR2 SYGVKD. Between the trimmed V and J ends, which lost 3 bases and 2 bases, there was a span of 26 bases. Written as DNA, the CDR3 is TGTGCCATCAGTGAAACTGTCCGGGCCGAACCCGCCCGGGCCTACGAGCAGTACTTC. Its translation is CAISETVRAEPARAYEQYF.

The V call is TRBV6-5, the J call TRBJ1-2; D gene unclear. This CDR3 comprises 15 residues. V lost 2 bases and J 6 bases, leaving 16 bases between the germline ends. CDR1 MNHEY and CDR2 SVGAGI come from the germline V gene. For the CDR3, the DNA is TGTGCCAGCAGTTACCAGCCCTCTTCGACTGATGGCTACACCTTC. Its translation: CASSYQPSSTDGYTF.